This record concerns one TCR beta chain sequence. This same CDR3 is encoded by further DNA sequences in the sample. This record comes from a study of metastatic and nonmetastatic thyroid tumors. V dropped 3 bases and J dropped 5 bases, with 10 bases sitting between them. Per germline, CDR1 MDHEN and CDR2 SYDVKM. The CDR3 is 14 amino acids. TCRdb re-analyzed the PCR reads using MiXCR. Here the sample spans under 20,000 clones, under 30% being singletons. All patients were treatment-naive before thyroid surgery. The TCR sequence derives from a male donor with papillary thyroid cancer or a benign thyroid nodule (not recorded which). Some clones in this sample may be carry-over from other donors' samples. This rearrangement joins TRBV28 to TRBJ1-4; possible D gene TRBD1, 5 bases. The sample was tumor tissue. In DNA form, the CDR3 reads TGTGCCAGCAGTTTCAGGACACCGAATGAAAAACTGTTTTTT. Its protein is CASSFRTPNEKLFF.